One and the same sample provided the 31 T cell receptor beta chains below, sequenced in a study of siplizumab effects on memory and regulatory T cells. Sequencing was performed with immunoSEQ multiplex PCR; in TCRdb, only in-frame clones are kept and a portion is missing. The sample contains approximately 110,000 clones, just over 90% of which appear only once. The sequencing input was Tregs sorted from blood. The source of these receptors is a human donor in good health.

CDR3 in amino acids: CATSRDKTVPFKPQHF. The CDR3 DNA sequence: TGTGCCACCAGCAGAGATAAAACAGTACCGTTCAAGCCCCAGCATTTT. The chain has TRBV15 and TRBJ1-5, with D unresolved. This CDR3 is built from 16 residues. With 0 bases removed from V and 8 bases from J, the gap between germline ends came to 17 bases. Looked up from germline, CDR1 is LNHNV and CDR2 is YYDKDF (reference sequence).

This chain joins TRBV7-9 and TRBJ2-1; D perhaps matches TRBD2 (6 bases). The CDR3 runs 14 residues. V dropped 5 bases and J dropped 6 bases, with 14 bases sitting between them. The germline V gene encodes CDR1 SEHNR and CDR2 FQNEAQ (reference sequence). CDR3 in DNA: TGTGCCAGCAGCCTAAGGGAGGAATCCAATGAGCAGTTCTTC. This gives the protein CASSLREESNEQFF.

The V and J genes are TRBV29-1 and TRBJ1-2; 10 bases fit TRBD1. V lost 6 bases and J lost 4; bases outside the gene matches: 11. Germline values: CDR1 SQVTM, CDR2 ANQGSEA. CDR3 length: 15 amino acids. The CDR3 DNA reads TGCAGCGTCGGAAAGGGGACAGGGGTTTCCTATGGCTACACCTTC. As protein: CSVGKGTGVSYGYTF.

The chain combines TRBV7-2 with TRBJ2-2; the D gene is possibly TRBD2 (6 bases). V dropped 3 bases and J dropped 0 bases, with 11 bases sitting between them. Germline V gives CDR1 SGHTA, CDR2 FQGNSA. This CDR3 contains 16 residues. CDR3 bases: TGTGCCAGCAGCTTTTCGATAGCGGCGAACACCGGGGAGCTGTTTTTT. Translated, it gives CASSFSIAANTGELFF.

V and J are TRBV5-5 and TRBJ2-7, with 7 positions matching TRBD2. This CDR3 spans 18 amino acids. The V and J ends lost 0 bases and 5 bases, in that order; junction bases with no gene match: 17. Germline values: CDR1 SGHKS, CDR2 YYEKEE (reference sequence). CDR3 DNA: TGTGCCAGCAGCTTGGGCCCCCGGCGGACCCAGGGAGGGGACGAGCAGTACTTC. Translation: CASSLGPRRTQGGDEQYF.

The chain's CDR3 is CASSPLGGDEQFF. For the CDR3, the DNA is TGTGCCAGTAGTCCCCTAGGGGGGGATGAGCAGTTCTTC. This chain connects TRBV19 to TRBJ2-1; maybe TRBD2 (7 bases). CDR1 and CDR2 from the germline V gene are LNHDA and SQIVND (reference sequence). The CDR3 length is 13 residues. The germline V and J ends were trimmed by 5 bases and 8 bases, with 13 bases remaining between them.

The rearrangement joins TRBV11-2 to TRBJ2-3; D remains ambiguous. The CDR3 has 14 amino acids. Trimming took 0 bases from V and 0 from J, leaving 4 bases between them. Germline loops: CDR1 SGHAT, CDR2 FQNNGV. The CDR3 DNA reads TGTGCCAGCAGCTTAGATCTTAGCACAGATACGCAGTATTTT. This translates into CASSLDLSTDTQYF.

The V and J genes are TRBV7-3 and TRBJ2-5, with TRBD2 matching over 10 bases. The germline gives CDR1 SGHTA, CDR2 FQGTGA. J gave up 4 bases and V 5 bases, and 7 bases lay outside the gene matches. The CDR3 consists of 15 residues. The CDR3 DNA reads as TGTGCCAGCAGCCGAGCGGGAGGGCCTAGAGAGACCCAGTACTTC. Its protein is CASSRAGGPRETQYF.

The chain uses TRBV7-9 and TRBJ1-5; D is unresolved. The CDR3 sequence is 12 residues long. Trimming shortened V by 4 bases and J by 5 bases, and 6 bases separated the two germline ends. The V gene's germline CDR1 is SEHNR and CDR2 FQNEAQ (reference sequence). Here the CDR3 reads CASSSIDQPQHF. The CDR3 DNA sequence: TGTGCCAGCAGCTCGATAGATCAGCCCCAGCATTTT.

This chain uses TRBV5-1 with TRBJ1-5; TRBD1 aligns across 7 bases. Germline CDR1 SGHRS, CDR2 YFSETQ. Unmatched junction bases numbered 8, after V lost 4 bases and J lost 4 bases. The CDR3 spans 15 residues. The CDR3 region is CASSEGAYGNQPQHF. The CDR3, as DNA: TGCGCCAGCAGCGAGGGGGCGTATGGGAATCAGCCCCAGCATTTT.

The CDR3 DNA reads as TGTGCCACCAGCAGGGTTGGGACTAGCGGGAAAAGCTCCTACGAGCAGTACTTC. Encoded protein: CATSRVGTSGKSSYEQYF. This chain uses TRBV15 with TRBJ2-7; 13 positions match TRBD2. Germline assignment: CDR1 LNHNV and CDR2 YYDKDF (reference sequence). V gave up 3 bases and J gave up 0 bases; unmatched junction bases: 8. The CDR3 sequence is 18 residues long.

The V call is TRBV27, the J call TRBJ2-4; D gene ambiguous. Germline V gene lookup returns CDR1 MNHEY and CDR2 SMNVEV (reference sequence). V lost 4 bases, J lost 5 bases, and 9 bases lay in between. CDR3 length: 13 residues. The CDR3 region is CASSSDGENIQYF. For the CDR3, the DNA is TGTGCCAGCAGTTCGGACGGAGAAAACATTCAGTACTTC.

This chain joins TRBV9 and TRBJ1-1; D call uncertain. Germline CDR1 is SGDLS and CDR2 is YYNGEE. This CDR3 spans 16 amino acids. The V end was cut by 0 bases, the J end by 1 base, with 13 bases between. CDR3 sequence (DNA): TGTGCCAGCAGCGTAGCCCTAGCCAAGGGGAACACTGAAGCTTTCTTT. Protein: CASSVALAKGNTEAFF.

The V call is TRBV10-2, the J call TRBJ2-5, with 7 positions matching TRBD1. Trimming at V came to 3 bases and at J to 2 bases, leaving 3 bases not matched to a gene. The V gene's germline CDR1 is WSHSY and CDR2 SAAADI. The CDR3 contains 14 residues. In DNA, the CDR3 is TGCGCCAGCAGTGAAACGGGACAGCAAGAGACCCAGTACTTC. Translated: CASSETGQQETQYF.

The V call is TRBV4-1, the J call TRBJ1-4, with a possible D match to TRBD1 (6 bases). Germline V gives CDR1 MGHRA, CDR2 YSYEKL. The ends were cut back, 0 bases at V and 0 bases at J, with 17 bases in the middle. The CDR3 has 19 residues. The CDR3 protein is CASSQDTRTAYATNEKLFF. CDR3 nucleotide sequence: TGCGCCAGCAGCCAAGATACGAGGACAGCTTATGCAACTAATGAAAAACTGTTTTTT.

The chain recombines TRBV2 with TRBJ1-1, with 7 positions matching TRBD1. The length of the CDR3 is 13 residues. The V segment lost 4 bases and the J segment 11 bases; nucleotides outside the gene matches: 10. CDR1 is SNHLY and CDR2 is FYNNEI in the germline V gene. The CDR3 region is CASSVLGTRGAFF. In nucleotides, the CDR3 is TGTGCCAGCAGTGTGTTGGGGACCAGGGGGGCTTTCTTT.

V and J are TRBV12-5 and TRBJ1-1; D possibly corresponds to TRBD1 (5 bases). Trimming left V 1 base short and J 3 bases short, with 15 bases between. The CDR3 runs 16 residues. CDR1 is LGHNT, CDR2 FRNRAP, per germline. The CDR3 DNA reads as TGTGCTAGTGGTTTGGCCCGGGGGAGTCTCCACACTGAAGCTTTCTTT. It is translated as CASGLARGSLHTEAFF.

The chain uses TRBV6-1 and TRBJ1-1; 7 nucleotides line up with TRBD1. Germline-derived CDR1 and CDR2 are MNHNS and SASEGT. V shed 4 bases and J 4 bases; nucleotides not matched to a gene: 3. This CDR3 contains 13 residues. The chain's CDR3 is CASSGQGRTEAFF. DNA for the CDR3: TGTGCCAGCAGTGGACAGGGACGCACTGAAGCTTTCTTT.

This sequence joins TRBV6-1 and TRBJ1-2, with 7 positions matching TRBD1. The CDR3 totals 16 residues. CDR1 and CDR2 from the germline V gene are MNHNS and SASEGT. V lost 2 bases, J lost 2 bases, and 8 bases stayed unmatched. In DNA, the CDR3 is TGTGCCAGCAGTGAATCTGTGTGGGACAGCAACTATGGCTACACCTTC. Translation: CASSESVWDSNYGYTF.

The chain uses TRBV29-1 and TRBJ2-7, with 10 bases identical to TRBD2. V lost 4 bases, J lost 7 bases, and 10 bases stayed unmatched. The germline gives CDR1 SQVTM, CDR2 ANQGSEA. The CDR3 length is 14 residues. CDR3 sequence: CSVAPGLAMREQYF. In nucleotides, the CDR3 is TGCAGCGTTGCCCCGGGACTAGCGATGAGGGAGCAGTACTTC.

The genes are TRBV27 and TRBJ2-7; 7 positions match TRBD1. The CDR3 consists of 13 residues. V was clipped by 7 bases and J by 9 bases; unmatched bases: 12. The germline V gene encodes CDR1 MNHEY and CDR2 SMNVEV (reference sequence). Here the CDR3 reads CASTPVTGLVQYF. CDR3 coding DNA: TGTGCCAGCACCCCGGTGACAGGGTTGGTGCAGTACTTC.

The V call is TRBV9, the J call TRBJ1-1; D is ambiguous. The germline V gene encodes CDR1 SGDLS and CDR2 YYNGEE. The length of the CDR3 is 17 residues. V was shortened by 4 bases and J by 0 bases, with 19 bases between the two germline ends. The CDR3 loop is CASSPQPGSRVNTEAFF. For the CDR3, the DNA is TGTGCCAGCAGCCCCCAGCCTGGGAGTAGGGTGAACACTGAAGCTTTCTTT.

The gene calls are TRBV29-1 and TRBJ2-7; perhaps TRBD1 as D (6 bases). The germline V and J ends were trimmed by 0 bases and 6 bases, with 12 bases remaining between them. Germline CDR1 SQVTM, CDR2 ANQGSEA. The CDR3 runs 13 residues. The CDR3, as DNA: TGCAGCGTTGAAGAGGGGGCTGGGGTCGAGCAGTACTTC. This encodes CSVEEGAGVEQYF.

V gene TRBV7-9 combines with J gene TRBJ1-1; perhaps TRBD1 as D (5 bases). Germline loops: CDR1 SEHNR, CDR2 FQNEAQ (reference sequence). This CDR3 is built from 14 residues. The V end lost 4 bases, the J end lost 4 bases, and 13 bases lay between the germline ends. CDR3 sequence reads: CASSSGGRGTEAFF. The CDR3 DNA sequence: TGTGCCAGCAGCTCGGGGGGAAGGGGCACTGAAGCTTTCTTT.

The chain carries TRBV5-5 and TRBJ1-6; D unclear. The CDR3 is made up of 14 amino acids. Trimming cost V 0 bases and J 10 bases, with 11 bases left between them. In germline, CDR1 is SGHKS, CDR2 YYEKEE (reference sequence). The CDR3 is CASSLGFYGSPLHF. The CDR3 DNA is TGTGCCAGCAGCTTGGGATTCTACGGGTCACCCCTCCACTTT.

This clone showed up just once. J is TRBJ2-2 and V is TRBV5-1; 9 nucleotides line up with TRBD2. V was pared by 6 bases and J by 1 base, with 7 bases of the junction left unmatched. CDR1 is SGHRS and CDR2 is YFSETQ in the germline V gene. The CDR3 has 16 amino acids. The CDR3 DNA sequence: TGCGCCAGCACCCGCGGGAGGGCTTTGAACACCGGGGAGCTGTTTTTT. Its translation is CASTRGRALNTGELFF. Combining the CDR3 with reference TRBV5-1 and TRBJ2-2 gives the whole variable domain KAGVTQTPRYLIKTRGQQVTLSCSPISGHRSVSWYQQTPGQGLQFLFEYFSETQRNKGNFPGRFSGRQFSNSRSEMNVSTLELGDSALYLCASTRGRALNTGELFFGEGSRLTVL.

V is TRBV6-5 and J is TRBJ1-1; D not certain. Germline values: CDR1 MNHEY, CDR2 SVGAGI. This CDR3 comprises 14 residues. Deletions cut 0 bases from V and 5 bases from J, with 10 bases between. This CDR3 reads CASSYSFTDTEAFF. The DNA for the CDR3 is TGTGCCAGCAGTTACTCATTTACAGATACTGAAGCTTTCTTT.

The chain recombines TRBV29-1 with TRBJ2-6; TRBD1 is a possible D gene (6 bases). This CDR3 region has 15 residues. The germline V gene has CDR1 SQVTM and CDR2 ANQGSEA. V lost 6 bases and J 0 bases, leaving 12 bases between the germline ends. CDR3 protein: CSVQGYHSGANVLTF. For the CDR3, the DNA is TGCAGCGTCCAGGGGTACCACTCTGGGGCCAACGTCCTGACTTTC. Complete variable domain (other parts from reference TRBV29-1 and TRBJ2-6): SAVISQKPSRDICQRGTSLTIQCQVDSQVTMMFWYRQQPGQSLTLIATANQGSEATYESGFVIDKFPISRPNLTFSTLTVSNMSPEDSSIYLCSVQGYHSGANVLTFGAGSRLTVL.

This CDR3 is CASSSLGGRGEKLFF. DNA of the CDR3: TGTGCCAGCAGTAGCCTTGGGGGGCGGGGTGAAAAACTGTTTTTT. The chain combines TRBV6-6 with TRBJ1-4; D might be TRBD1 (6 bases). The V gene lost 5 bases and the J gene lost 7 bases, with 17 bases spanning the gap. The CDR3 runs to 15 residues. Germline CDR1 MNHNY, CDR2 SVGAGI (reference sequence).

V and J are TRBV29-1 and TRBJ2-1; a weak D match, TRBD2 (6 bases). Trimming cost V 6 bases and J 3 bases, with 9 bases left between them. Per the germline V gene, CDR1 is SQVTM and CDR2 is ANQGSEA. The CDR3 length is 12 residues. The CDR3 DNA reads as TGCAGCGTGGGGGGACTCTACAATGAGCAGTTCTTC. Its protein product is CSVGGLYNEQFF.

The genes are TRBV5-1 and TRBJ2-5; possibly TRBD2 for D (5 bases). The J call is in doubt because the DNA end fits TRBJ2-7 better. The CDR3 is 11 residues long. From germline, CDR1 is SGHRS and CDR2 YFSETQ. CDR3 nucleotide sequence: TGCGCCAGCAGCATCCGGGGCGAGCAGTACTTC. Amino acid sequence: CASSIRGEQYF.